One and the same sample provided the 16 T cell receptor beta chains below, sequenced in a study of blood T cell repertoires in COVID-19. Sequencing was performed with immunoSEQ multiplex PCR; in TCRdb, only in-frame clones are kept and a portion is missing. The sample includes 200,000 to 250,000 clones, around 83% of them seen just once. Sequencing input: peripheral blood. These receptors were obtained from an elderly woman with COVID-19, enrolled during active disease.

The rearrangement joins TRBV20-1 to TRBJ2-7, with a possible D match to TRBD1 (5 bases). From germline, CDR1 is DFQATT and CDR2 SNEGSKA (reference sequence). V was cut by 6 bases and J by 6 bases, with 12 bases left in between. The CDR3 runs to 11 residues. DNA of the CDR3: TGCAGTGCAGAGGACATTACCGAGCAGTACTTC. Protein sequence: CSAEDITEQYF.

In its sample, this clone was seen once. The rearrangement joins TRBV7-2 to TRBJ2-7, with TRBD1 identical over 12 bases. The CDR3 runs 15 residues. After removal of 3 bases from V and 7 bases from J, the junction contained 7 bases not matched to a gene. Per germline, CDR1 SGHTA and CDR2 FQGNSA. The CDR3: CASSFRGQGAREQYF. The CDR3 DNA sequence: TGTGCCAGCAGCTTTCGGGGACAGGGGGCGCGAGAGCAGTACTTC.

The rearrangement joins TRBV11-2 to TRBJ1-5; D gene ambiguous. V was pared by 5 bases and J by 0 bases, with 11 bases between. Germline lookup yields CDR1 SGHAT and CDR2 FQNNGV. CDR3 length: 15 residues. CDR3 sequence: CASSRGGYSNQPQHF. As DNA, the CDR3 is TGTGCCAGCAGCCGCGGCGGTTATAGCAATCAGCCCCAGCATTTT.

This sequence joins TRBV9 and TRBJ1-4; possible D gene TRBD1, 6 bases. Germline-derived CDR1 and CDR2 are SGDLS and YYNGEE. CDR3 size: 15 residues. Trimming removed 4 bases from V and 4 bases from J, with 14 bases in between. CDR3 DNA sequence: TGTGCCAGCAGCTACACTACAGGGATTAATGAAAAACTGTTTTTT. It encodes CASSYTTGINEKLFF.

This chain connects TRBV6-5 to TRBJ1-1; a weak D match, TRBD1 (6 bases). This CDR3 region has 15 residues. Germline V gives CDR1 MNHEY, CDR2 SVGAGI. V was clipped by 0 bases and J by 4 bases, with 12 bases between them. The CDR3, as DNA: TGTGCCAGCAGTTACTCGAGGGGGGGTGGCACTGAAGCTTTCTTT. It encodes CASSYSRGGGTEAFF.

V and J are TRBV7-9 and TRBJ1-1; D is possibly TRBD1 (5 bases). CDR1 is SEHNR and CDR2 is FQNEAQ in the germline V gene (reference sequence). V was trimmed by 1 base and J by 4 bases, leaving 13 bases between them. This CDR3 is 15 amino acids long. The CDR3 nucleotides are TGTGCCAGCAGCTTAGGATCGACGGGGGGCACTGAAGCTTTCTTT. It yields the protein CASSLGSTGGTEAFF. The variable domain in full, with the rest retrieved from reference TRBV7-9 and TRBJ1-1, is DTGVSQNPRHKITKRGQNVTFRCDPISEHNRLYWYRQTLGQGPEFLTYFQNEAQLEKSRLLSDRFSAERPKGSFSTLEIQRTEQGDSAMYLCASSLGSTGGTEAFFGQGTRLTVV.

The CDR3 bases are TGTGCCAGCAGCTTACCAGGGATGGGGAATCAGCCCCAGCATTTT. Protein sequence: CASSLPGMGNQPQHF. V gene TRBV7-2 combines with J gene TRBJ1-5; possibly TRBD1 for D (5 bases). Germline lookup yields CDR1 SGHTA and CDR2 FQGNSA. V was cut by 2 bases and J by 4 bases, with 12 bases left in between. This CDR3 has 15 residues.

This rearrangement joins TRBV19 to TRBJ2-5, with TRBD2 identical over 8 bases. CDR3 length: 14 amino acids. Germline trimming cut 4 bases from V and 6 bases from J; bases unmatched to any gene: 7. Germline CDR1 and CDR2: LNHDA and SQIVND (reference sequence). CDR3 amino acids: CASSNRGGLQTQYF. CDR3 sequence (DNA): TGTGCCAGTAGTAACCGGGGGGGCCTACAGACCCAGTACTTC.

This clone occurred a few times. The chain couples TRBV7-2 to TRBJ2-7, with 12 bases aligning to TRBD2. V lost 6 bases, J lost 3 bases, and 6 bases stayed unmatched. Germline assignment: CDR1 SGHTA and CDR2 FQGNSA. This CDR3 has 15 amino acids. This CDR3 reads CASRETSGSLYEQYF. The DNA of the CDR3 is TGTGCCAGCAGGGAGACTAGCGGGAGTCTCTACGAGCAGTACTTC.

V is TRBV6-4 and J is TRBJ2-1; 8 bases line up with TRBD1. V trimming: 8 bases; J trimming: 4 bases; junction bases outside the gene matches: 7. Germline CDR1 and CDR2: MRHNA and SNTAGT. This CDR3 comprises 14 residues. The CDR3 protein is CASSPTGAYNEQFF. The CDR3 DNA reads as TGTGCCAGCTCGCCGACAGGGGCATACAATGAGCAGTTCTTC.

This clone was counted between two and nine times. This chain connects TRBV7-6 to TRBJ2-7, with D possibly matching TRBD2 (6 bases). CDR1 is SGHVS and CDR2 is FNYEAQ in the germline V gene. Trimming removed 2 bases from V and 1 base from J, with 12 bases in between. The CDR3 extends over 15 amino acids. As DNA, the CDR3 is TGTGCCAGCAGCTTAACTCGCGGGAATTCCTACGAGCAGTACTTC. Protein: CASSLTRGNSYEQYF. The whole variable domain, filled in from reference TRBV7-6 and TRBJ2-7, reads GAGVSQSPRYKVTKRGQDVALRCDPISGHVSLYWYRQALGQGPEFLTYFNYEAQQDKSGLPNDRFSAERPEGSISTLTIQRTEQRDSAMYRCASSLTRGNSYEQYFGPGTRLTVT.

This clone was counted a few times. The J gene is TRBJ1-2, the V gene TRBV6-5, with 7 nucleotides matching TRBD1. J was trimmed by 4 bases and V by 5 bases; bases with no gene match: 7. The germline gives CDR1 MNHEY, CDR2 SVGAGI. This CDR3 spans 14 amino acids. In DNA, the CDR3 is TGTGCCAGCAGTAACATGGGACAGATCTATGGCTACACCTTC. Its protein is CASSNMGQIYGYTF.

This rearrangement joins TRBV27 to TRBJ1-1; D might be TRBD1 (5 bases). The CDR3 loop spans 14 amino acids. The ends were cut back, 2 bases at V and 4 bases at J, with 11 bases in the middle. Germline V CDR1 and CDR2: MNHEY, SMNVEV (reference sequence). The CDR3 bases are TGTGCCAGCAGTTTACAGGGCCGGAGCACTGAAGCTTTCTTT. This sequence encodes CASSLQGRSTEAFF.

The chain uses TRBV3-1 (or the pseudogene TRBV3-2) and TRBJ2-5; D possibly corresponds to TRBD2 (7 bases). Trimming cost V 2 bases and J 1 base, with 8 bases left between them. The germline V gene encodes CDR1 LGHDT and CDR2 YNNKEL (reference sequence). The CDR3 covers 14 residues. The CDR3: CASSQRGAQETQYF. CDR3 nucleotide sequence: TGTGCCAGCAGCCAACGGGGGGCCCAAGAGACCCAGTACTTC.

This sequence joins TRBV10-3 and TRBJ1-1, with a possible D match to TRBD1 (6 bases). Germline V CDR1 and CDR2: ENHRY, SYGVKD. Trimming pared 0 bases from V and 0 bases from J, leaving 11 bases between. The CDR3 contains 16 residues. This CDR3 reads CAISESAGAMNTEAFF. The CDR3 DNA is TGTGCCATCAGTGAGTCGGCAGGGGCCATGAACACTGAAGCTTTCTTT.

The gene calls are TRBV10-3 and TRBJ2-7, with a tentative D call TRBD2 (5 bases). The CDR3 runs to 17 residues. Germline-derived CDR1 and CDR2 are ENHRY and SYGVKD. Trimming removed 6 bases at V and 3 bases at J, with 24 bases between. CDR3 region: CAIRGGPGAGSLYEQYF. Written as DNA, the CDR3 is TGTGCCATCAGGGGCGGGCCCGGCGCTGGATCCCTCTACGAGCAGTACTTC.